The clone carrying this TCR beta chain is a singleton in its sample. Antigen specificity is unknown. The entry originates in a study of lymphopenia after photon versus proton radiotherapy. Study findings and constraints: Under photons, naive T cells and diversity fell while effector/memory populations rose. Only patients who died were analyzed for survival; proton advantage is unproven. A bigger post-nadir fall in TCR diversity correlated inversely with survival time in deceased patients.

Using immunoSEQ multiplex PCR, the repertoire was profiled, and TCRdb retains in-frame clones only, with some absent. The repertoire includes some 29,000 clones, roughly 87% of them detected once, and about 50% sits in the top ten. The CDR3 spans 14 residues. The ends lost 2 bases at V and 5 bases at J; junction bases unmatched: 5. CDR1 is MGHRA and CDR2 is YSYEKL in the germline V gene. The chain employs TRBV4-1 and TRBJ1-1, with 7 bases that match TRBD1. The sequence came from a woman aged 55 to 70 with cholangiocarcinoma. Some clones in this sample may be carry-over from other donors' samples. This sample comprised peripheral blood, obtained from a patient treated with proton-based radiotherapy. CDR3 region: CASSQPGGRTEAFF. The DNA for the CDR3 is TGCGCCAGCAGCCAACCAGGGGGGAGAACTGAAGCTTTCTTT.